The clone carrying this TCR beta chain came up a few times. This entry comes from a study of blood T cells in healthy people across ages. V was shortened by 0 bases and J by 0 bases, with 13 bases between the two germline ends. The CDR3 is 17 amino acids. Germline V gene data show CDR1 as SGHTA and CDR2 as FQGNSA. Through a sample-barcoded 5' primer and a J-beta primer mix, a second PCR was run for roughly 7 to 11 cycles. TCRdb processed the 5' RACE reads anew with MiXCR; each CDR3 protein has one entry. The sample lists more than 700,000 distinct CDR3 sequences; approximately 53% were seen once. The study drew donors from healthy Caucasian individuals in Russia aged roughly 6 to 100. No fewer than 7 million PBMCs went into each sample.

The chain recombines TRBV7-2 with TRBJ2-3; possibly TRBD2 for D (6 bases). The receptor's source is a man older than 75 in good health. Sequencing was carried out using blood. The CDR3 region is CASSLASAGSSTDTQYF. CDR3 coding DNA: TGTGCCAGCAGCTTAGCGTCGGCGGGGAGTAGCACAGATACGCAGTATTTT.